This T cell receptor beta chain came from a study of blood T cell repertoires in COVID-19. Trimming shortened V by 3 bases and J by 5 bases, and 19 bases separated the two germline ends. Per germline, CDR1 MDHEN and CDR2 SYDVKM. This CDR3 comprises 16 residues. Recovered status in Cohort 3 required two negative PCRs, clearance, or symptom resolution. TCRdb keeps only in-frame clones here, not all; method: immunoSEQ multiplex PCR. The data hold roughly 180,000 clones, with approximately 88% observed a single time. This rearrangement joins TRBV28 to TRBJ2-5, with a possible D match to TRBD2 (6 bases). This clonotype originated in a woman aged 55-70 years who had recovered from COVID-19. The sequencing input was PBMCs or T cells enriched from blood (not recorded which). CDR3 sequence (DNA): TGTGCCAGCAGTTTGGGGGGTACAGGTGCTCGCGAGACCCAGTACTTC. Its translation: CASSLGGTGARETQYF.